This T cell receptor beta chain emerged from a study of regulatory T cells. Notes on the study in general: In CD3G-deficient patients, conventional CD4+ T cells were enriched for hydrophobic CDR3 residues at positions 6 and 7.

The PCR used 52 TRBV and 13 TRBJ primers. This table comes from immunoSEQ multiplex PCR, and its TCRdb copy is limited to in-frame clones, with some not included. Among tens of thousands of clones, about 91% were seen once, and the ten largest hold over 2%. The germline gives CDR1 MDHEN, CDR2 SYDVKM. V was cut by 5 bases and J by 5 bases, with 19 bases left in between. CDR3 length: 16 amino acids. Patients, 2 to 39 years old, had expanded memory T-cell proportions. Sorting split CD4+ cells into CD25-high CD127-low Tregs and CD25-low CD127-high conventional T cells. A note on this clone: Its antigen is unknown.

The sample comprised conventional CD4+ T cells sorted from blood. The V and J genes are TRBV28 and TRBJ1-5; D remains ambiguous. The sequence came from a person under 30 with CD3G deficiency. The DNA for the CDR3 is TGTGCCAGCAGTCCACTTCCCCGGGATTCGGATCAGCCCCAGCATTTT. The encoded protein is CASSPLPRDSDQPQHF.